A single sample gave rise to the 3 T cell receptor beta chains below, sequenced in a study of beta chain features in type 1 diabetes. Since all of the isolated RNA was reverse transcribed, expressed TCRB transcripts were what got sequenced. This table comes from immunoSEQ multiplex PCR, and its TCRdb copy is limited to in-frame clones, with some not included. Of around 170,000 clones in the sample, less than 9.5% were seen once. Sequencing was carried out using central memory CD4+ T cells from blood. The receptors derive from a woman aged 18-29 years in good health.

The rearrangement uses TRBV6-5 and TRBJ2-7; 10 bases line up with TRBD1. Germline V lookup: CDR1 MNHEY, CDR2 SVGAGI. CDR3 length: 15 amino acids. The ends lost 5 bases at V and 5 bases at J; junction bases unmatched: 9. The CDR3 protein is CASSGTGTGAHEQYF. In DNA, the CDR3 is TGTGCCAGCAGTGGGACCGGGACAGGGGCCCACGAGCAGTACTTC.

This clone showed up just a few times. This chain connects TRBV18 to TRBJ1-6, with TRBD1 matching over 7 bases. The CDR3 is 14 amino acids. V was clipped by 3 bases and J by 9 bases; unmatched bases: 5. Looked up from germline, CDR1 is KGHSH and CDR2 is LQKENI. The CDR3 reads CASSPGTEGSPLHF. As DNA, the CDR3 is TGTGCCAGCTCACCCGGGACAGAGGGTTCACCCCTCCACTTT. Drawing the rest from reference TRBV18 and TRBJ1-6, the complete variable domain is NAGVMQNPRHLVRRRGQEARLRCSPMKGHSHVYWYRQLPEEGLKFMVYLQKENIIDESGMPKERFSAEFPKEGPSILRIQQVVRGDSAAYFCASSPGTEGSPLHFGNGTRLTVT.

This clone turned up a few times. CDR3 region: CASTRQRANYGYTF. The CDR3 DNA is TGTGCCAGTACGAGACAGAGAGCCAACTATGGCTACACCTTC. The J gene is TRBJ1-2, the V gene TRBV19; TRBD1 might be the D (5 bases). The V end lost 7 bases, the J end lost 2 bases, and 14 bases lay between the germline ends. The length of the CDR3 is 14 residues. CDR1 and CDR2 (germline): LNHDA, SQIVND (reference sequence).